Listed here are 30 T cell receptor beta chains from one sample, sequenced in a study of identifying expanded T cells in peripheral blood. TCRdb's copy holds only in-frame clones and misses some; the assay was immunoSEQ multiplex PCR. The repertoire holds about 130,000 clones, with 65% to 90% as singletons. Sequencing was carried out using blood. The receptors were gathered from a person between 18 and 75 years old in good health.

The chain has TRBV21-1 and TRBJ2-7; the D segment call TRBD2 is taken from the table without a DNA check. TRBV21-1 is classified as a pseudogene. This CDR3 region has 16 residues. CDR3 sequence reads: CASSKESGERVYEQYF. The CDR3 region has the DNA TGTGCCAGCAGCAAAGAGTCGGGAGAGAGGGTCTACGAGCAGTACTTC.

The chain couples TRBV7-6 to TRBJ2-1; no reliable D call. The CDR3 runs 12 residues. Germline V gene lookup returns CDR1 SGHVS and CDR2 FNYEAQ. The V gene lost 5 bases and the J gene lost 5 bases, with 7 bases spanning the gap. CDR3: CASSVLDNEQFF. The CDR3 DNA reads as TGTGCCAGCAGCGTATTAGACAATGAGCAGTTCTTC.

The chain is built from TRBV4-2 and TRBJ2-1, with a weak D call TRBD2 (5 bases). V lost 1 base and J 6 bases, leaving 7 bases between the germline ends. The CDR3 covers 13 residues. Looked up from germline, CDR1 is LGHNA and CDR2 is YNFKEQ. CDR3 sequence: CASSQVEANEQFF. CDR3 DNA sequence: TGTGCCAGCAGCCAAGTGGAGGCCAATGAGCAGTTCTTC.

This chain connects TRBV6-5 to TRBJ1-1; maybe TRBD1 (5 bases). V was trimmed by 3 bases and J by 0 bases, leaving 8 bases between them. CDR3 length equals 14 residues. The germline V gene has CDR1 MNHEY and CDR2 SVGAGI. CDR3 DNA: TGTGCCAGCAGTTATAGACAGTTGAACACTGAAGCTTTCTTT. Its translation is CASSYRQLNTEAFF.

This chain links TRBV10-2 with TRBJ2-2; TRBD2 matches 14 bases. With 4 bases clipped from V and 3 bases from J, the junction kept 1 base outside the gene matches. Germline assignment: CDR1 WSHSY and CDR2 SAAADI. This CDR3 has 16 amino acids. CDR3 bases: TGCGCCAGCAGTGGACTAGCGGGGGGGTACACCGGGGAGCTGTTTTTT. As protein: CASSGLAGGYTGELFF.

This clone has a single count. The V call is TRBV5-4, the J call TRBJ2-5, with D uncertain. The CDR3 has 14 residues. Between the trimmed V and J ends, which lost 3 bases and 1 base, there was a span of 10 bases. CDR1 and CDR2 (germline): SGHNT, YYREEE (reference sequence). DNA for the CDR3: TGTGCCAGCAGCTCCCGACTCATCCAAGAGACCCAGTACTTC. Amino acids: CASSSRLIQETQYF.

The chain combines TRBV7-2 with TRBJ1-1, with TRBD1 identical over 7 bases. The germline V gene has CDR1 SGHTA and CDR2 FQGNSA. The CDR3 contains 13 residues. V was pared by 3 bases and J by 8 bases, with 6 bases of the junction left unmatched. CDR3 DNA: TGTGCCAGCAGCTTGGGACAGCTAACAGAAGCTTTCTTT. Its translation is CASSLGQLTEAFF.

The chain combines TRBV19 with TRBJ2-7; 10 nucleotides agree with TRBD2. Germline V lookup: CDR1 LNHDA, CDR2 SQIVND (reference sequence). This CDR3 comprises 15 residues. The V and J ends lost 3 bases and 7 bases, in that order; junction bases with no gene match: 9. The CDR3 DNA reads as TGTGCCAGTAGTATTACTAGCGGGGTTCGAGGTGAGCAGTACTTC. It yields the protein CASSITSGVRGEQYF.

The chain is built from TRBV7-3 and TRBJ2-2; the match to TRBD1 covers 12 bases. The CDR3 has 16 residues. V lost 3 bases, J lost 6 bases, and 5 bases stayed unmatched. Germline CDR1 is SGHTA and CDR2 is FQGTGA. CDR3 region: CASSFPGQGAPGELFF. Written as DNA, the CDR3 is TGTGCCAGCAGCTTCCCGGGACAGGGGGCCCCCGGGGAGCTGTTTTTT.

This chain links TRBV30 with TRBJ2-7, with TRBD1 as a possible D gene (5 bases). V lost 0 bases to trimming and J lost 3 bases, with 6 bases between them. This CDR3 has 12 amino acids. CDR1 is GTSNPN, CDR2 SVGIG, per germline (reference sequence). The CDR3 loop is CAWSVQVYEQYF. The CDR3 bases are TGTGCCTGGAGTGTACAGGTCTACGAGCAGTACTTC.

J is TRBJ1-1 and V is TRBV7-8; D uncertain. The CDR3 has 14 residues. Trimming stripped 4 bases from V and 7 bases from J, with 16 bases between. Per germline, CDR1 SGHVS and CDR2 FQNEAQ. The CDR3 nucleotides are TGTGCCAGCAGCTCTGTGGGCCAGTTATATGAAGCTTTCTTT. Its translation: CASSSVGQLYEAFF.

This clone was observed once. The chain carries TRBV5-4 and TRBJ2-7, with 10 positions matching TRBD2. Unmatched junction bases numbered 5, after V lost 5 bases and J lost 0 bases. The CDR3 runs 15 residues. The germline V gene encodes CDR1 SGHNT and CDR2 YYREEE (reference sequence). The CDR3 coding sequence is TGTGCCAGCAGACCCGGGACTAGCGACTCCTACGAGCAGTACTTC. Translated: CASRPGTSDSYEQYF. Using reference TRBV5-4 and TRBJ2-7 for the parts outside the CDR3, the full variable domain is ETGVTQSPTHLIKTRGQQVTLRCSSQSGHNTVSWYQQALGQGPQFIFQYYREEENGRGNFPPRFSGLQFPNYSSELNVNALELDDSALYLCASRPGTSDSYEQYFGPGTRLTVT.

The V call is TRBV27, the J call TRBJ2-3; TRBD2 matches at 7 bases. Germline V gene lookup returns CDR1 MNHEY and CDR2 SMNVEV (reference sequence). The CDR3 spans 15 residues. Losses at the gene ends were 5 bases for V and 3 bases for J; bases not matched to a gene: 8. The CDR3 sequence: CASSTVAGVTDTQYF. In nucleotides, the CDR3 is TGTGCCAGCAGTACGGTGGCGGGGGTAACAGATACGCAGTATTTT.

This CDR3 is CSVMTNLDSYEQYF. The CDR3 nucleotides read TGCAGCGTCATGACCAACTTAGACTCCTACGAGCAGTACTTC. This chain links TRBV29-1 with TRBJ2-7, with D unclear. CDR3 length equals 14 residues. Germline V CDR1 and CDR2: SQVTM, ANQGSEA. V gave up 6 bases and J gave up 0 bases, with 15 bases separating them.

J is TRBJ1-2 and V is TRBV6-5, with 8 bases that match TRBD1. Germline V gives CDR1 MNHEY, CDR2 SVGAGI. The junction had 8 bases not matched to a gene; V was cut back by 6 bases and J by 8 bases. The CDR3 covers 13 residues. CDR3 sequence: CASRRDRGTGYTF. In DNA form, the CDR3 reads TGTGCCAGCAGACGCGACAGGGGTACAGGCTACACCTTC.

The sample holds a few counts of this clone. The chain carries TRBV2 and TRBJ2-1; D may be TRBD2 (6 bases). Germline loops: CDR1 SNHLY, CDR2 FYNNEI. The CDR3 sequence is 14 residues long. In nucleotides, the CDR3 is TGTGGTGGGGACGCAGGGAGGCTAGTTGACGAGCAGTTCTTC. Translation: CGGDAGRLVDEQFF.

The V and J genes are TRBV29-1 and TRBJ2-1; D call uncertain. This CDR3 has 14 residues. From germline, CDR1 is SQVTM and CDR2 ANQGSEA. The ends were cut back, 2 bases at V and 7 bases at J, with 15 bases in the middle. Here the CDR3 reads CSVEFWQAFNEQFF. The CDR3 DNA sequence: TGCAGCGTTGAATTCTGGCAGGCTTTTAATGAGCAGTTCTTC.

The chain links TRBV29-1 to TRBJ2-1, with D perhaps matching TRBD2 (6 bases). Per the germline V gene, CDR1 is SQVTM and CDR2 is ANQGSEA. V lost 3 bases to trimming and J lost 0 bases, with 9 bases between them. The CDR3 covers 14 residues. For the CDR3, the DNA is TGCAGCGTTGAGGAGGGGAGCTCCTACAATGAGCAGTTCTTC. It translates to CSVEEGSSYNEQFF.

V usage is TRBV6-6 and J usage is TRBJ2-7; possibly TRBD2 for D (6 bases). CDR3 length equals 14 residues. V was pared by 6 bases and J by 2 bases, with 14 bases between. The germline V gene has CDR1 MNHNY and CDR2 SVGAGI (reference sequence). CDR3 region: CASSNDGGAYEQYF. The CDR3 DNA follows: TGTGCCAGCAGCAACGACGGGGGTGCCTACGAGCAGTACTTC.

This rearrangement joins TRBV4-1 to TRBJ2-7, with D uncertain. The CDR3 length is 13 residues. V shed 3 bases and J shed 1 base, with 7 bases lying between them. CDR1 and CDR2 from the germline V gene are MGHRA and YSYEKL. This CDR3 reads CASSQPNSYEQYF. The CDR3 DNA reads TGCGCCAGCAGCCAGCCCAATTCCTACGAGCAGTACTTC.

This chain connects TRBV6-5 to TRBJ2-7; D possibly matches TRBD1 or TRBD2 (5 bases each). This CDR3 comprises 15 residues. Germline values: CDR1 MNHEY, CDR2 SVGAGI. The V gene lost 2 bases and the J gene lost 3 bases, with 14 bases spanning the gap. This CDR3 is CASSYKASGGYEQYF. CDR3 nucleotide sequence: TGTGCCAGCAGTTACAAAGCGTCTGGGGGCTACGAGCAGTACTTC.

The J gene is TRBJ1-6, the V gene TRBV7-2; no reliable D call. The length of the CDR3 is 12 residues. CDR1 SGHTA and CDR2 FQGNSA come from the germline V gene. With 4 bases removed from V and 9 bases from J, the gap between germline ends came to 7 bases. In DNA form, the CDR3 reads TGTGCCAGCAGCTCTTACCCTTCACCCCTCCACTTT. Residues: CASSSYPSPLHF.

This rearrangement joins TRBV10-1 to TRBJ2-7; D may be TRBD2 (6 bases). This CDR3 has 13 residues. Germline CDR1 reads WNHNN; CDR2 reads SYGVQD (reference sequence). V gave up 8 bases and J gave up 3 bases, with 14 bases separating them. The CDR3, as DNA: TGCGCCAGCCCACGGGACTTGTTCTACGAGCAGTACTTC. Translation gives CASPRDLFYEQYF.

The rearrangement uses TRBV2 and TRBJ2-3; TRBD1 aligns across 8 bases. Germline V gene lookup returns CDR1 SNHLY and CDR2 FYNNEI. J gave up 5 bases and V 3 bases, and 7 bases lay outside the gene matches. There are 15 residues in the CDR3. The CDR3 loop is CASSDYQGAGDTQYF. The DNA of the CDR3 is TGTGCCAGCAGTGATTACCAGGGGGCAGGAGATACGCAGTATTTT.

Turning to this clone: Other DNA sequences of this sample code for an identical CDR3. The rearrangement uses TRBV5-1 and TRBJ1-4, with D uncertain. Germline CDR1 reads SGHRS; CDR2 reads YFSETQ. V gave up 0 bases and J gave up 3 bases, with 9 bases separating them. The length of the CDR3 is 15 residues. This CDR3 is CASSLGTAPNEKLFF. The CDR3 bases are TGCGCCAGCAGCTTGGGGACGGCACCTAATGAAAAACTGTTTTTT.

A note on this clone: This sample also contains other DNA sequences that code for the same CDR3. The chain has TRBV5-4 and TRBJ2-5; D possibly corresponds to TRBD2 (7 bases). The CDR3 spans 13 residues. The ends were cut back, 1 base at V and 5 bases at J, with 9 bases in the middle. Germline assignment: CDR1 SGHNT and CDR2 YYREEE (reference sequence). CDR3 residues: CASSLRGGETQYF. As DNA, the CDR3 is TGTGCCAGCAGCTTGAGGGGGGGGGAGACCCAGTACTTC.

CDR3 residues: CASSSSLAPYGYTF. CDR3 DNA: TGCGCCAGCAGCTCCAGCCTTGCCCCTTATGGCTACACCTTC. The chain employs TRBV5-1 and TRBJ1-2; D remains unclear. Germline V lookup: CDR1 SGHRS, CDR2 YFSETQ. The CDR3 is made up of 14 amino acids. Deletions cut 3 bases from V and 5 bases from J, with 14 bases between.

The chain recombines TRBV7-2 with TRBJ2-2; D uncertain. Trimming removed 4 bases from V and 8 bases from J, with 17 bases in between. The CDR3 covers 15 residues. Germline V CDR1 and CDR2: SGHTA, FQGNSA. The CDR3 region is CASSSPSQSPGELFF. CDR3 in DNA: TGTGCCAGCAGCTCCCCAAGCCAATCCCCAGGGGAGCTGTTTTTT.

This clone has more than one count but fewer than ten. The chain is built from TRBV19 and TRBJ1-5; 9 positions match TRBD1. J gave up 6 bases and V 0 bases, and 6 bases lay outside the gene matches. CDR1 is LNHDA and CDR2 is SQIVND in the germline V gene (reference sequence). The CDR3 runs 16 residues. CDR3 sequence: CASSIDYRGHGQPQHF. For the CDR3, the DNA is TGTGCCAGTAGTATAGACTACAGGGGGCATGGTCAGCCCCAGCATTTT.

This rearrangement joins TRBV28 to TRBJ1-1; D is perhaps TRBD1 (5 bases). Germline values: CDR1 MDHEN, CDR2 SYDVKM. CDR3 size: 15 residues. V lost 5 bases, J lost 3 bases, and 16 bases lay in between. This CDR3 reads CASSPQGHRDTEAFF. In nucleotides, the CDR3 is TGTGCCAGCAGTCCTCAGGGTCATCGTGACACTGAAGCTTTCTTT.